A single sample gave rise to the 2 T cell receptor beta chains below, sequenced in a study of technical replicates of blood from several donors. Assay: immunoSEQ multiplex PCR; the TCRdb copy retains only in-frame clones and omits some. The data contain roughly 9,900 clones, less than 95% of them singletons. The sequencing sample was made of PBMCs. These receptors all come from a human donor in good health.

This clone has just one count. The chain recombines TRBV5-1 with TRBJ2-2, with 9 nucleotides matching TRBD2. Trimming removed 4 bases from V and 6 bases from J; junction bases left unmatched: 16. The length of the CDR3 is 18 residues. Germline V CDR1 and CDR2: SGHRS, YFSETQ. CDR3 loop: CASSPLYGREGSAGELFF. CDR3 DNA: TGCGCCAGCAGCCCCCTCTACGGGCGGGAGGGCTCCGCCGGGGAGCTGTTTTTT.

The CDR3 sequence: CASSLDRSFNTEAFF. In DNA, the CDR3 is TGCGCCAGCAGCTTGGACAGGTCATTTAACACTGAAGCTTTCTTT. The chain has TRBV5-1 and TRBJ1-1; possibly TRBD1 for D (5 bases). The CDR3 spans 15 residues. Germline-derived CDR1 and CDR2 are SGHRS and YFSETQ. V was cut by 0 bases and J by 2 bases, with 11 bases left in between.